The next 26 T cell receptor beta chains were all read from a single sample in a study of blood T cell repertoires in COVID-19. Assay: immunoSEQ multiplex PCR; the TCRdb copy retains only in-frame clones and omits some. The table has over 150,000 clones, approximately 88% seen once; the top ten hold around 7%. Material: peripheral blood. All receptors derive from a woman aged 40 to 50 with COVID-19, enrolled during active disease.

The chain combines TRBV6-1 with TRBJ1-5; no clear D. This CDR3 has 14 amino acids. With 0 bases removed from V and 2 bases from J, the gap between germline ends came to 5 bases. CDR1 and CDR2 (germline): MNHNS, SASEGT. The CDR3 region has the DNA TGTGCCAGCAGTGAAGCCCAGGGCAATCAGCCCCAGCATTTT. Protein product: CASSEAQGNQPQHF.

CDR3 DNA: TGTGCCATCAGTGAGTCGGGACAGTCCTACGAGCAGTACTTC. It specifies CAISESGQSYEQYF. This chain joins TRBV10-3 and TRBJ2-7, with 7 nucleotides matching TRBD1. V trimming: 0 bases; J trimming: 1 base; junction bases outside the gene matches: 0. Per the germline V gene, CDR1 is ENHRY and CDR2 is SYGVKD. This CDR3 is 14 amino acids long.

V is TRBV5-4 and J is TRBJ1-4; TRBD1 is a possible D gene (5 bases). V lost 5 bases and J lost 4, with 12 bases in between. The CDR3 totals 14 residues. CDR1 SGHNT and CDR2 YYREEE come from the germline V gene (reference sequence). The CDR3 sequence: CASSPDRDNEKLFF. For the CDR3, the DNA is TGTGCCAGCAGTCCCGACAGAGATAATGAAAAACTGTTTTTT.

The rearrangement joins TRBV2 to TRBJ2-1; 11 bases line up with TRBD2. This CDR3 has 17 amino acids. Germline V gives CDR1 SNHLY, CDR2 FYNNEI. With V trimmed by 1 base and J by 4 bases, 6 bases remained unmatched. The DNA of the CDR3 is TGTGCCAGCAGTGAAGACCAACTAGCGGGAGTGTACAATGAGCAGTTCTTC. Amino acids: CASSEDQLAGVYNEQFF. Filled out from reference TRBV2 and TRBJ2-1, the complete variable domain reads EPEVTQTPSHQVTQMGQEVILRCVPISNHLYFYWYRQILGQKVEFLVSFYNNEISEKSEIFDDQFSVERPDGSNFTLKIRSTKLEDSAMYFCASSEDQLAGVYNEQFFGPGTRLTVL.

The J gene is TRBJ1-5, the V gene TRBV27, with D uncertain. Germline-derived CDR1 and CDR2 are MNHEY and SMNVEV (reference sequence). This CDR3 is built from 12 residues. The V and J ends lost 6 bases and 5 bases respectively, with 8 bases between them. CDR3 nucleotide sequence: TGTGCCAGCAGCAAGATAGATCAGCCCCAGCATTTT. Amino acid sequence: CASSKIDQPQHF.

The gene calls are TRBV28 and TRBJ2-5, with D possibly TRBD1 on 5 matching bases. The CDR3 is 17 residues long. The V end was cut by 4 bases, the J end by 2 bases, with 20 bases between. Germline CDR1 and CDR2: MDHEN and SYDVKM. The CDR3 DNA is TGTGCCAGCAGTTCCCTTTACGTAGGGGAAAGGCAAGAGACCCAGTACTTC. It specifies CASSSLYVGERQETQYF.

The rearrangement joins TRBV29-1 to TRBJ1-2; 8 bases are a match to TRBD1. V was clipped by 7 bases and J by 4 bases; unmatched bases: 11. Germline V gives CDR1 SQVTM, CDR2 ANQGSEA. The CDR3 has 14 residues. In DNA, the CDR3 is TGCAGCGCGGACCCAGGGGGCGCAGGCTATGGCTACACCTTC. It is translated as CSADPGGAGYGYTF.

The chain uses TRBV13 and TRBJ1-4; TRBD1 aligns across 7 bases. The length of the CDR3 is 15 residues. After removal of 1 base from V and 9 bases from J, the junction contained 8 bases not matched to a gene. The V gene's germline CDR1 is PRHDT and CDR2 FYEKMQ (reference sequence). Here the CDR3 reads CASSLVSGGRKKLFF. The CDR3 nucleotides are TGTGCCAGCAGCTTAGTCTCAGGGGGTCGGAAAAAACTGTTTTTT.

The V and J genes are TRBV3-1 (or the pseudogene TRBV3-2) and TRBJ2-3; 16 bases fit TRBD2. Germline V lookup: CDR1 LGHDT, CDR2 YNNKEL (reference sequence). This CDR3 region has 21 residues. Trimming took 1 base from V and 2 from J; bases not matched to a gene: 12. The DNA of the CDR3 is TGTGCCAGCAGCCAAGGATCCCGGGGACTAGCGGGGGGGCAAGTCACAGATACGCAGTATTTT. This encodes CASSQGSRGLAGGQVTDTQYF.

The rearrangement joins TRBV19 to TRBJ1-2, with a tentative D call TRBD1 (6 bases). CDR1 LNHDA and CDR2 SQIVND come from the germline V gene (reference sequence). The CDR3 is 16 residues long. V was trimmed by 7 bases and J by 4 bases, leaving 22 bases between them. CDR3 in DNA: TGTGCCAGTAAGCGCTTTTACAGGGAACAGCCCTATGGCTACACCTTC. Residues: CASKRFYREQPYGYTF.

This clone has just a few counts. The genes are TRBV7-6 and TRBJ1-1, with D maybe TRBD1 (6 bases). Germline CDR1 and CDR2: SGHVS and FNYEAQ. The V end lost 6 bases, the J end lost 3 bases, and 11 bases lay between the germline ends. The CDR3 runs 13 residues. The CDR3: CASRYRVDTEAFF. CDR3 sequence (DNA): TGTGCCAGCAGATACAGGGTTGACACTGAAGCTTTCTTT.

The chain links TRBV9 to TRBJ1-2; D is possibly TRBD1 (6 bases). The germline CDR1 and CDR2 sequences are SGDLS and YYNGEE. This CDR3 has 13 residues. The V and J ends lost 4 bases and 7 bases respectively, with 14 bases between them. The CDR3 sequence is CASSLNTGTGYTF. Written as DNA, the CDR3 is TGTGCCAGCAGCCTAAATACAGGGACTGGCTACACCTTC.

The chain joins TRBV5-5 to TRBJ2-7; 9 positions match TRBD1. The V gene's germline CDR1 is SGHKS and CDR2 YYEKEE (reference sequence). The V gene end was trimmed by 4 bases and the J gene end by 6 bases; junction bases not matched to a gene: 11. The CDR3 loop spans 15 amino acids. CDR3 sequence (DNA): TGTGCCAGCAGCCGCTTGGGACAGGGTCACTCCGAGCAGTACTTC. This translates into CASSRLGQGHSEQYF.

V gene TRBV24-1 combines with J gene TRBJ1-2; TRBD1 might be the D (5 bases). The CDR3 consists of 12 residues. Trimming cost V 9 bases and J 6 bases, with 13 bases left between them. Germline loops: CDR1 KGHDR, CDR2 SFDVKD. CDR3 nucleotides: TGTGCCACCGGGGGGGGAGTACATGGCTACACCTTC. It specifies CATGGGVHGYTF.

A few counts support this clone. The chain carries TRBV6-2 or TRBV6-3 and TRBJ2-3, with 8 bases aligning to TRBD1. Germline V gene data show CDR1 as MNHEY and CDR2 as SVGEGT. The CDR3 spans 17 residues. The V gene end was trimmed by 5 bases and the J gene end by 1 base; junction bases not matched to a gene: 11. The CDR3 nucleotides read TGTGCCAGCAGTGACCCCCGGACAGGGTTACGCACAGATACGCAGTATTTT. It specifies CASSDPRTGLRTDTQYF.

The rearrangement uses TRBV11-2 and TRBJ2-7; the match to TRBD2 covers 10 bases. The junction had 10 bases not matched to a gene; V was cut back by 6 bases and J by 5 bases. CDR3 length equals 15 residues. Germline V gene data show CDR1 as SGHAT and CDR2 as FQNNGV. CDR3: CASRRSGRGSDEQYF. The CDR3 region has the DNA TGTGCCAGCAGGAGAAGCGGGAGGGGGTCGGACGAGCAGTACTTC. Based on the CDR3 plus reference TRBV11-2 and TRBJ2-7, the full variable domain is EAGVAQSPRYKIIEKRQSVAFWCNPISGHATLYWYQQILGQGPKLLIQFQNNGVVDDSQLPKDRFSAERLKGVDSTLKIQPAKLEDSAVYLCASRRSGRGSDEQYFGPGTRLTVT.

The genes are TRBV15 and TRBJ2-5; no firm D call. Looked up from germline, CDR1 is LNHNV and CDR2 is YYDKDF (reference sequence). With 5 bases removed from V and 5 bases from J, the gap between germline ends came to 9 bases. The CDR3 is made up of 12 amino acids. The CDR3 DNA reads TGTGCCACCAGCGGCCCCAGGGAGACCCAGTACTTC. Its translation: CATSGPRETQYF.

The chain employs TRBV5-4 and TRBJ2-7; 9 bases are shared with TRBD1. Looked up from germline, CDR1 is SGHNT and CDR2 is YYREEE (reference sequence). J was trimmed by 4 bases and V by 3 bases; bases with no gene match: 5. The CDR3 runs to 14 residues. The CDR3 protein is CASSSGTGTYEQYF. CDR3 bases: TGTGCCAGCAGCTCCGGGACAGGGACATACGAGCAGTACTTC.

The chain recombines TRBV16 with TRBJ1-2, with 8 bases aligning to TRBD1. The CDR3 spans 15 residues. With 7 bases clipped from V and 3 bases from J, the junction kept 10 bases outside the gene matches. CDR1 and CDR2 from the germline V gene are KGHSY and FQNENV. The CDR3 protein is CASTFRRDRYYGYTF. The CDR3 nucleotides read TGTGCCAGCACTTTTAGGCGGGACAGGTACTATGGCTACACCTTC. The entire variable domain, with the rest obtained from reference TRBV16 and TRBJ1-2, is as follows: GEEVAQTPKHLVRGEGQKAKLYCAPIKGHSYVFWYQQVLKNEFKFLISFQNENVFDETGMPKERFSAKCLPNSPCSLEIQATKLEDSAVYFCASTFRRDRYYGYTFGSGTRLTVV.

The V and J genes are TRBV4-1 and TRBJ1-1; tentative D call: TRBD1 (5 bases). CDR3 length: 15 residues. Germline loops: CDR1 MGHRA, CDR2 YSYEKL. Between the trimmed V and J ends, which lost 4 bases and 4 bases, there was a span of 16 bases. The CDR3 DNA sequence: TGCGCCAGCAGCCCGTCAGGGTGGGGGGGCACTGAAGCTTTCTTT. Encoded protein: CASSPSGWGGTEAFF.

The chain has TRBV5-1 and TRBJ2-7, with D possibly TRBD1 on 6 matching bases. The CDR3 sequence is 14 residues long. The V gene lost 0 bases and the J gene lost 3 bases, with 10 bases spanning the gap. The V gene's germline CDR1 is SGHRS and CDR2 YFSETQ. CDR3 amino acids: CASSLAGQIYEQYF. The DNA of the CDR3 is TGCGCCAGCAGCTTGGCCGGACAGATCTACGAGCAGTACTTC.

The chain recombines TRBV3-1 (or the pseudogene TRBV3-2) with TRBJ2-7; possibly TRBD1 for D (6 bases). Germline values: CDR1 LGHDT, CDR2 YNNKEL (reference sequence). CDR3 length equals 14 residues. V gave up 1 base and J gave up 2 bases, with 9 bases separating them. CDR3 DNA sequence: TGTGCCAGCAGCCAAGCTACAGGGCCCTACGAGCAGTACTTC. Its translation: CASSQATGPYEQYF.

The chain recombines TRBV5-5 with TRBJ1-1; 7 nucleotides line up with TRBD1. The CDR3 contains 17 residues. Germline V gives CDR1 SGHKS, CDR2 YYEKEE (reference sequence). Unmatched junction bases numbered 12, after V lost 0 bases and J lost 4 bases. Here the CDR3 DNA reads TGTGCCAGCAGCTTGGTTAGGGGCGGGCCAGGGGGCACTGAAGCTTTCTTT. Its protein product is CASSLVRGGPGGTEAFF.

The table lists this clone with a few counts. This chain links TRBV6-5 with TRBJ1-1; tentatively, D is TRBD1 (6 bases). The CDR3 length is 14 residues. V shed 8 bases and J shed 7 bases, with 20 bases lying between them. Germline CDR1 and CDR2: MNHEY and SVGAGI. CDR3 region: CASENPGGSGEAFF. In DNA form, the CDR3 reads TGTGCCAGCGAAAATCCGGGGGGCTCGGGTGAAGCTTTCTTT.

The V and J genes are TRBV27 and TRBJ1-3; perhaps TRBD1 as D (5 bases). The germline V gene has CDR1 MNHEY and CDR2 SMNVEV (reference sequence). The CDR3 has 14 amino acids. V dropped 5 bases and J dropped 1 base, with 9 bases sitting between them. In nucleotides, the CDR3 is TGTGCCAGCAGTCAGGGAAGGTCTGGAAACACCATATATTTT. It encodes CASSQGRSGNTIYF.

The chain has TRBV27 and TRBJ2-7; TRBD1 agrees at 7 bases. Germline CDR1 is MNHEY and CDR2 is SMNVEV (reference sequence). V lost 6 bases and J lost 5; bases outside the gene matches: 16. The CDR3 has 16 amino acids. CDR3 in DNA: TGTGCCAGCAGCCCCCCCCGGACAGGCCTCCCCAACGAGCAGTACTTC. Translated, it gives CASSPPRTGLPNEQYF.